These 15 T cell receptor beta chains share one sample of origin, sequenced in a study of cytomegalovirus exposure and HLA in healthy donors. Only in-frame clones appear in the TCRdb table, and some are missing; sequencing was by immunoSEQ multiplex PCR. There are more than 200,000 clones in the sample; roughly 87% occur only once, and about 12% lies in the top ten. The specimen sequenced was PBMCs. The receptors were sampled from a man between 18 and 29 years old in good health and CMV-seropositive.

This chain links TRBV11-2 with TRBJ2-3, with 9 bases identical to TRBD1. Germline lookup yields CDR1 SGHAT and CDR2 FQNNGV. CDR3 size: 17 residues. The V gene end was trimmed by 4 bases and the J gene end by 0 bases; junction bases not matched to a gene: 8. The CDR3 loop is CASSYFRDRASTDTQYF. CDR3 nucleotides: TGTGCCAGCAGCTATTTTCGGGACAGGGCTAGCACAGATACGCAGTATTTT.

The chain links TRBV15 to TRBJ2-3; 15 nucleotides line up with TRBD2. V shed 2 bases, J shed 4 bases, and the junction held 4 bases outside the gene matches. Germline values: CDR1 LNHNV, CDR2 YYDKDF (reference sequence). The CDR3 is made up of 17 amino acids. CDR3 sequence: CATSRRTSGRGADTQYF. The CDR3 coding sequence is TGTGCCACCAGCAGACGGACTAGCGGGAGGGGGGCAGATACGCAGTATTTT.

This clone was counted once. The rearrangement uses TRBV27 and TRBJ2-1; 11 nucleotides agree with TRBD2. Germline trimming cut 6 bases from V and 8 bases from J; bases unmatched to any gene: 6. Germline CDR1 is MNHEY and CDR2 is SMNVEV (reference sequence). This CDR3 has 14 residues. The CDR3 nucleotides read TGTGCCAGCAGGGGACTAGCGGATAGGTATGAGCAGTTCTTC. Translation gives CASRGLADRYEQFF.

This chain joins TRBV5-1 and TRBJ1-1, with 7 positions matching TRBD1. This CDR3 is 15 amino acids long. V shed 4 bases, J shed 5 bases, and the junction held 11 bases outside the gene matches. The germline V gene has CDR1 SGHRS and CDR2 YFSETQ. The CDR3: CASSPRDRAWTEAFF. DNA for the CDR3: TGCGCCAGCAGCCCTCGGGACAGAGCTTGGACTGAAGCTTTCTTT.

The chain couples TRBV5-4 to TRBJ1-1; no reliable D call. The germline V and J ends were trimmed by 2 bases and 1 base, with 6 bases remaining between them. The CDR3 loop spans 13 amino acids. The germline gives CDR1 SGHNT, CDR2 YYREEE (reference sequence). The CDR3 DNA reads TGTGCCAGCAGCTTTCCAGGGAACACTGAAGCTTTCTTT. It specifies CASSFPGNTEAFF. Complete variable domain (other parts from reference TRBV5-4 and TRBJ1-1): ETGVTQSPTHLIKTRGQQVTLRCSSQSGHNTVSWYQQALGQGPQFIFQYYREEENGRGNFPPRFSGLQFPNYSSELNVNALELDDSALYLCASSFPGNTEAFFGQGTRLTVV.

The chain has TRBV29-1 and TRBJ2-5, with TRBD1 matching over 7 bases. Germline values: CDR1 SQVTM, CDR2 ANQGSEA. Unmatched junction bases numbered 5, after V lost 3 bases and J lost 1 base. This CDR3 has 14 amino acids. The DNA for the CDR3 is TGCAGCGTTGACCGGCAGGGGGTCCAAGAGACCCAGTACTTC. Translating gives CSVDRQGVQETQYF.

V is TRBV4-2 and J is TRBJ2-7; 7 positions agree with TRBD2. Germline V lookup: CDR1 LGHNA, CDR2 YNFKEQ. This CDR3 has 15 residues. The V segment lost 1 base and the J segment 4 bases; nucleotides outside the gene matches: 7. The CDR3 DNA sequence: TGTGCCAGCAGCCAAGGTCGGCTAGCGGATTACGAGCAGTACTTC. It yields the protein CASSQGRLADYEQYF.

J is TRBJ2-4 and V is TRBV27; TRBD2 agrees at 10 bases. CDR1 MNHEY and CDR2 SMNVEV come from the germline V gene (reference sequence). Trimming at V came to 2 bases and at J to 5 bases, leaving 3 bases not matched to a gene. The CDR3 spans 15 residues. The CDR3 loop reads CASSLRGLAENIQYF. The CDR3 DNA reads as TGTGCCAGCAGTTTACGTGGACTAGCGGAAAACATTCAGTACTTC.

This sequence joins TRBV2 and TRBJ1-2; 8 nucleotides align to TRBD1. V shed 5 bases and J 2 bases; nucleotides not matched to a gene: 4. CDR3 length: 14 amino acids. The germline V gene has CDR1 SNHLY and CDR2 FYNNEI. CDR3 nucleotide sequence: TGTGCCAGCAGTCAACAGGGGGTAAACTATGGCTACACCTTC. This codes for CASSQQGVNYGYTF.

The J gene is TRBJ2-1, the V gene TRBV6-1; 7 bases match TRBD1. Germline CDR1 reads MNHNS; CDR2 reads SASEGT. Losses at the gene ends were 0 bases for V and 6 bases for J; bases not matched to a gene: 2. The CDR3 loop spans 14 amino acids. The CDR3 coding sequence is TGTGCCAGCAGTGAAGCCTACAGGGGCAATGAGCAGTTCTTC. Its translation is CASSEAYRGNEQFF.

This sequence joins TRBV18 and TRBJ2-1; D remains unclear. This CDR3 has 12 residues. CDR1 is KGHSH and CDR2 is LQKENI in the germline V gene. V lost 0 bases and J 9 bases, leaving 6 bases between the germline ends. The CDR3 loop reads CASSPPKGEQFF. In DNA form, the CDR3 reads TGTGCCAGCTCACCACCTAAGGGTGAGCAGTTCTTC.

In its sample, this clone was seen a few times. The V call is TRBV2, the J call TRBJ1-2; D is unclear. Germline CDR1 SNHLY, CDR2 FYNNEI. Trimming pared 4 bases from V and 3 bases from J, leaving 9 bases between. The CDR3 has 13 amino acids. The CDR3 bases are TGTGCCAGCAGTGTCGTTGAGCACTATGGCTACACCTTC. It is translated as CASSVVEHYGYTF.

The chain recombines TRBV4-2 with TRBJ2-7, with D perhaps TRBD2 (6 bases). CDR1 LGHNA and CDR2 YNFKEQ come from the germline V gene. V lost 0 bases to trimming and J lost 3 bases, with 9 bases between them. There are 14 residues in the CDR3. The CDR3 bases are TGTGCCAGCAGCCAAGAGCCTAGCGACTACGAGCAGTACTTC. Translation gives CASSQEPSDYEQYF.

CDR3 protein: CASSQRMSGTGDEKLFF. CDR3 coding DNA: TGTGCCAGCAGCCAAAGGATGTCCGGGACAGGGGACGAAAAACTGTTTTTT. This chain links TRBV4-2 with TRBJ1-4; 10 bases align to TRBD1. The V gene's germline CDR1 is LGHNA and CDR2 YNFKEQ. Trimming removed 2 bases from V and 8 bases from J; junction bases left unmatched: 11. This CDR3 has 17 amino acids.

The CDR3 DNA is TGTGCCAGCAGTCAAGGGTCGGGTAGCAATCAGCCCCAGCATTTT. Encoded protein: CASSQGSGSNQPQHF. The chain employs TRBV2 and TRBJ1-5, with unresolved D. Germline V gene lookup returns CDR1 SNHLY and CDR2 FYNNEI. The V gene lost 5 bases and the J gene lost 0 bases, with 11 bases spanning the gap. There are 15 residues in the CDR3.